This record covers a single T cell receptor beta chain. This sample was taken from a study of blood T cell repertoires in COVID-19. Study-level information: COVID-19 samples from acute and convalescent phases originated in the United States, Italy and Spain. PBMCs, B-cell-depleted T cells, or T cells provided the cDNA or gDNA that made up the material.

Repertoires were generated with immunoSEQ multiplex PCR, while TCRdb's copy carries only in-frame clones and drops some. The data hold about 98,000 clones, with less than 85% observed a single time. Trimming at V came to 2 bases and at J to 6 bases, leaving 1 base not matched to a gene. The germline V gene has CDR1 SGHRS and CDR2 YFSETQ. The CDR3 loop spans 14 amino acids. The chain is built from TRBV5-1 and TRBJ2-2; 10 bases agree with TRBD1. The TCR sequence derives from a man in his 70s with active or convalescent COVID-19. The sequenced sample was peripheral blood. Here the CDR3 reads CASSFGTGAGELFF. CDR3 nucleotides: TGCGCCAGCAGCTTCGGGACAGGGGCCGGGGAGCTGTTTTTT.